Included here is one T cell receptor beta chain sequence, with context. Its specificity is not known. This sample is part of a study of Ad26.COV2.S vaccination and SARS-CoV-2 variants. Regarding the study as a whole: With respect to non-spike TCR breadth, vaccine and placebo recipients were similar.

Only in-frame clones appear in the TCRdb table, and some are missing; sequencing was by immunoSEQ multiplex PCR. Of hundreds of thousands of clones in the sample, 80% to 90% were seen once. V lost 0 bases and J 0 bases, leaving 9 bases between the germline ends. The CDR3 has 15 amino acids. Looked up from germline, CDR1 is LGHDT and CDR2 is YNNKEL (reference sequence). Regarding treatment: around 19 received Ad26.COV2.S at low or high dose, single or two shots; about 5 received placebo; per-sample allocation not given. Collection of samples fell on day 63 after the first vaccine or placebo injection.

The genes are TRBV3-1 (or the pseudogene TRBV3-2) and TRBJ2-7; D may correspond to TRBD1 or TRBD2 (5 bases each). The input for sequencing was peripheral blood, taken in a trial of Ad26.COV2.S vaccine versus placebo. The sequence was collected from a person aged 18-60 years who received the Ad26.COV2.S COVID-19 vaccine or a placebo. The CDR3 nucleotides read TGTGCCAGCAGCCAAGAGGGGACGGCCTCCTACGAGCAGTACTTC. Its protein product is CASSQEGTASYEQYF.